This entry features one T cell receptor beta chain sequence. As yet, its antigen is unknown. V was pared by 6 bases and J by 4 bases, with 3 bases of the junction left unmatched. Germline-derived CDR1 and CDR2 are SGHRS and YFSETQ. CDR3 length equals 13 residues. TCRdb processed the 5' RACE reads anew with MiXCR; each CDR3 protein has one entry. The data show approximately 500,000 distinct CDR3 sequences, 20% to 30% seen once. The sample is drawn from a study of T-cell memory formation after mild COVID-19. Across the whole study: Each donor largely had its own TCR clusters.

General observations from the study: CD4+ contracting clones were found mainly in CM and EM, and CD8+ ones in EMRA. Pre-infection memory carried some responding clones, suggesting that cross-reactive memory joined.

Sequences were obtained from PBMCs or a T cell subset sorted from them (not recorded which). The chain couples TRBV5-1 to TRBJ2-1, with 8 bases aligning to TRBD2. The TCR sequence derives from an adult woman who had mild COVID-19 (a few samples of this study predate the infection). Cell type and time point are not known. This chain's CDR3 is CASKAGGYNEQFF. The CDR3 DNA sequence: TGCGCCAGCAAGGCGGGAGGTTACAATGAGCAGTTCTTC.